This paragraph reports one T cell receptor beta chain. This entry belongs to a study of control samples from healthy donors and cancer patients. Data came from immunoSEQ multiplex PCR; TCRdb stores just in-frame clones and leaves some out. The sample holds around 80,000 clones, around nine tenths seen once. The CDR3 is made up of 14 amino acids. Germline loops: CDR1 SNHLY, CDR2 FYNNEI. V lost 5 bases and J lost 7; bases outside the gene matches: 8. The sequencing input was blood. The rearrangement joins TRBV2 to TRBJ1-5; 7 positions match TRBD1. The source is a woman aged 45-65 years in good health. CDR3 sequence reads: CASSLQGRGQPQHF. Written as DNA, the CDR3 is TGTGCCAGCAGTTTACAGGGGAGGGGGCAGCCCCAGCATTTT.